The 30 T cell receptor beta chains in this list originate from one sample, sequenced in a study of blood T cell repertoires in COVID-19. Method: immunoSEQ multiplex PCR; TCRdb's copy keeps in-frame clones and lacks some. The table records some 210,000 clones, 70% to 90% of them present only once. The specimen was peripheral blood. The receptors here all came from a woman in her 70s with active or convalescent COVID-19.

The V gene is TRBV5-1, the J gene TRBJ1-1; no definite D call. In germline, CDR1 is SGHRS, CDR2 YFSETQ. This CDR3 contains 14 residues. V lost 0 bases, J lost 1 base, and 7 bases lay in between. DNA for the CDR3: TGCGCCAGCAGCTTGGAACAGTCGAACACTGAAGCTTTCTTT. As protein: CASSLEQSNTEAFF.

This chain joins TRBV6-1 and TRBJ1-2; weak D call: TRBD1 (5 bases). Trimming took 2 bases from V and 12 from J, leaving 13 bases between them. Germline V gene data show CDR1 as MNHNS and CDR2 as SASEGT. CDR3 length: 12 residues. CDR3 nucleotide sequence: TGTGCCAGCAGTGAATCCGGGACTCAAAACACCTTC. Translating it yields CASSESGTQNTF.

This chain uses TRBV15 with TRBJ1-1; a weak D match, TRBD1 (6 bases). V was trimmed by 1 base and J by 0 bases, leaving 9 bases between them. In germline, CDR1 is LNHNV, CDR2 YYDKDF (reference sequence). The CDR3 covers 15 residues. CDR3 bases: TGTGCCACCAGCAGAGGAGGGACACTGAACACTGAAGCTTTCTTT. Translating gives CATSRGGTLNTEAFF.

This sequence joins TRBV10-1 and TRBJ2-3; the match to TRBD2 covers 8 bases. There are 16 residues in the CDR3. V trimming: 4 bases; J trimming: 3 bases; junction bases outside the gene matches: 9. The germline V gene has CDR1 WNHNN and CDR2 SYGVQD (reference sequence). The CDR3 is CASSGGCGRSTDTQYF. In nucleotides, the CDR3 is TGCGCCAGCAGTGGAGGTTGCGGGAGGAGTACAGATACGCAGTATTTT.

J is TRBJ1-2 and V is TRBV28; tentatively, D is TRBD1 (6 bases). V dropped 3 bases and J dropped 4 bases, with 9 bases sitting between them. This CDR3 is 13 amino acids long. Per the germline V gene, CDR1 is MDHEN and CDR2 is SYDVKM. CDR3 loop: CASSFGGAYGYTF. The CDR3 coding sequence is TGTGCCAGCAGTTTCGGGGGGGCCTATGGCTACACCTTC.

V is TRBV6-5 and J is TRBJ1-1; tentative D call: TRBD1 (6 bases). This CDR3 contains 13 residues. The V end lost 2 bases, the J end lost 8 bases, and 12 bases lay between the germline ends. Germline V gene lookup returns CDR1 MNHEY and CDR2 SVGAGI. For the CDR3, the DNA is TGTGCCAGCAGTTACGACAGGAAGGAGGAAGCTTTCTTT. Its protein product is CASSYDRKEEAFF.

J is TRBJ2-3 and V is TRBV12-3 or TRBV12-4; D might be TRBD2 (6 bases). V was clipped by 4 bases and J by 5 bases, with 10 bases between them. The CDR3 has 13 residues. This CDR3 is CASSWGLEDTQYF. In nucleotides, the CDR3 is TGTGCCAGCAGTTGGGGACTTGAAGATACGCAGTATTTT.

The chain couples TRBV13 to TRBJ2-1, with 11 positions matching TRBD2. The J segment lost 0 bases and the V segment lost 5 bases, leaving 6 bases of the junction unmatched. The length of the CDR3 is 17 residues. Looked up from germline, CDR1 is PRHDT and CDR2 is FYEKMQ (reference sequence). CDR3 nucleotide sequence: TGTGCCAGCAGCAGTAGCGGGAGGGCCCGCTCCTACAATGAGCAGTTCTTC. Translation gives CASSSSGRARSYNEQFF.

The V and J genes are TRBV11-2 and TRBJ2-3; TRBD1 matches 9 bases. This CDR3 has 16 amino acids. Germline assignment: CDR1 SGHAT and CDR2 FQNNGV. Germline trimming cut 5 bases from V and 6 bases from J; bases unmatched to any gene: 12. The CDR3 DNA sequence: TGTGCCAGCAGCCGACTCGGGACAGGGTATGAGGATACGCAGTATTTT. As protein: CASSRLGTGYEDTQYF.

The J gene is TRBJ2-7, the V gene TRBV6-5; D is perhaps TRBD2 (6 bases). Trimming removed 2 bases from V and 5 bases from J, with 13 bases in between. The CDR3 is 14 residues long. The germline gives CDR1 MNHEY, CDR2 SVGAGI. CDR3: CASSYKPTGDEQYF. The CDR3 coding sequence is TGTGCCAGCAGTTACAAACCCACGGGAGACGAGCAGTACTTC.

V is TRBV5-1 and J is TRBJ2-3, with 7 bases aligning to TRBD2. This CDR3 has 14 amino acids. Germline CDR1 is SGHRS and CDR2 is YFSETQ. The V segment lost 3 bases and the J segment 4 bases; nucleotides outside the gene matches: 5. This CDR3 is CASSWAGEADTQYF. The CDR3 nucleotides read TGCGCCAGCAGCTGGGCGGGAGAAGCAGATACGCAGTATTTT.

The rearrangement uses TRBV4-2 and TRBJ1-1; 7 positions match TRBD1. Germline V gene sequence: CDR1 LGHNA, CDR2 YNFKEQ. The J segment lost 7 bases and the V segment lost 1 base, leaving 12 bases of the junction unmatched. This CDR3 has 16 amino acids. The CDR3 DNA reads as TGTGCCAGCAGCCAAGGCGATGGACAGGTTCTTGGTGAAGCTTTCTTT. Translated: CASSQGDGQVLGEAFF.

The chain recombines TRBV6-5 with TRBJ2-5, with 8 bases identical to TRBD1. The CDR3 sequence is 15 residues long. Losses at the gene ends were 7 bases for V and 9 bases for J; bases not matched to a gene: 16. Germline V CDR1 and CDR2: MNHEY, SVGAGI. CDR3 in DNA: TGTGCCAGCACCTGGGGGGCAGGGGGCTCGGGGGCCCAGTACTTC. It translates to CASTWGAGGSGAQYF.

The chain carries TRBV6-5 and TRBJ1-4; no definite D call. From germline, CDR1 is MNHEY and CDR2 SVGAGI. Trimming stripped 2 bases from V and 5 bases from J, with 9 bases between. The CDR3 sequence is 14 residues long. CDR3 DNA sequence: TGTGCCAGCAGTTACAGTCAGGCAAATGAAAAACTGTTTTTT. Residues: CASSYSQANEKLFF.

J is TRBJ2-7 and V is TRBV7-3; 10 nucleotides match TRBD2. The germline CDR1 and CDR2 sequences are SGHTA and FQGTGA. V was clipped by 8 bases and J by 7 bases; unmatched bases: 8. The length of the CDR3 is 13 residues. The CDR3 DNA is TGTGCCAGCCCCTGGGAGCGGGAGGGTGAGCAGTACTTC. This codes for CASPWEREGEQYF.

The chain uses TRBV4-2 and TRBJ2-1; 9 bases align to TRBD2. The V and J ends lost 2 bases and 5 bases, in that order; junction bases with no gene match: 10. Looked up from germline, CDR1 is LGHNA and CDR2 is YNFKEQ. The CDR3 loop spans 17 amino acids. CDR3 in DNA: TGTGCCAGCAGCCAATCCCACGGCCTAGCGGGAAACAATGAGCAGTTCTTC. Translation gives CASSQSHGLAGNNEQFF.

This CDR3 is CASSQPTSGATYEQYF. DNA of the CDR3: TGCGCCAGCAGCCAACCGACTAGCGGGGCTACCTACGAGCAGTACTTC. The chain uses TRBV4-1 and TRBJ2-7; 11 bases fit TRBD2. This CDR3 region has 16 residues. Germline assignment: CDR1 MGHRA and CDR2 YSYEKL. With V trimmed by 2 bases and J by 2 bases, 5 bases remained unmatched.

The chain has TRBV19 and TRBJ1-4; a possible D gene is TRBD1 (6 bases). Deletions cut 2 bases from V and 7 bases from J, with 20 bases between. Per germline, CDR1 LNHDA and CDR2 SQIVND (reference sequence). The CDR3 runs to 17 residues. Here the CDR3 reads CASSITGKSFRGEKLFF. The CDR3 coding sequence is TGTGCCAGTAGTATAACAGGGAAATCCTTTAGAGGTGAAAAACTGTTTTTT. The full variable domain, with the rest looked up from reference TRBV19 and TRBJ1-4, is DGGITQSPKYLFRKEGQNVTLSCEQNLNHDAMYWYRQDPGQGLRLIYYSQIVNDFQKGDIAEGYSVSREKKESFPLTVTSAQKNPTAFYLCASSITGKSFRGEKLFFGSGTQLSVL.

V is TRBV12-3 or TRBV12-4 and J is TRBJ1-2; 10 bases match TRBD1. J was trimmed by 8 bases and V by 7 bases; bases with no gene match: 4. The CDR3 extends over 12 amino acids. The CDR3 protein is CASTGTGEGYTF. CDR3 sequence (DNA): TGTGCCAGCACCGGGACAGGGGAAGGCTACACCTTC.

J is TRBJ2-3 and V is TRBV7-9; D is possibly TRBD2 (6 bases). Trimming pared 5 bases from V and 3 bases from J, leaving 9 bases between. CDR3 size: 13 residues. The germline V gene has CDR1 SEHNR and CDR2 FQNEAQ (reference sequence). The CDR3 here is CASSRLGTDTQYF. The DNA of the CDR3 is TGTGCCAGCAGCCGACTAGGAACAGATACGCAGTATTTT.

The CDR3: CASSPGQNRHEQYF. As DNA, the CDR3 is TGTGCCAGCAGCCCGGGACAAAATCGTCACGAGCAGTACTTC. The chain joins TRBV2 to TRBJ2-7; D is possibly TRBD1 (6 bases). The CDR3 has 14 amino acids. The germline V gene has CDR1 SNHLY and CDR2 FYNNEI. Trimming cost V 6 bases and J 5 bases, with 17 bases left between them. Complete variable domain (other parts from reference TRBV2 and TRBJ2-7): EPEVTQTPSHQVTQMGQEVILRCVPISNHLYFYWYRQILGQKVEFLVSFYNNEISEKSEIFDDQFSVERPDGSNFTLKIRSTKLEDSAMYFCASSPGQNRHEQYFGPGTRLTVT.

The genes are TRBV5-1 and TRBJ1-2; tentative D call: TRBD1 (6 bases). Germline assignment: CDR1 SGHRS and CDR2 YFSETQ. V lost 0 bases and J 7 bases, leaving 19 bases between the germline ends. CDR3 length: 16 amino acids. The CDR3 DNA follows: TGCGCCAGCAGCTTGGCCGGAGCAGGGGCGATGGGTGGCTACACCTTC. Translating it yields CASSLAGAGAMGGYTF.

The CDR3 sequence: CASSLGKTGGTTDTQYF. In DNA, the CDR3 is TGTGCCAGCAGCTTAGGGAAGACAGGTGGGACCACAGATACGCAGTATTTT. This chain links TRBV7-9 with TRBJ2-3; D is possibly TRBD1 (6 bases). Germline values: CDR1 SEHNR, CDR2 FQNEAQ (reference sequence). Trimming shortened V by 1 base and J by 2 bases, and 16 bases separated the two germline ends. CDR3 length: 17 amino acids.

The genes are TRBV10-3 and TRBJ1-3; TRBD1 might be the D (5 bases). This CDR3 has 13 amino acids. Trimming shortened V by 4 bases and J by 5 bases, and 9 bases separated the two germline ends. Germline values: CDR1 ENHRY, CDR2 SYGVKD. The CDR3 sequence: CAISGQTRNTIYF. In nucleotides, the CDR3 is TGTGCCATCAGTGGACAGACCCGAAACACCATATATTTT.

The rearrangement links TRBV11-2 to TRBJ2-3; D uncertain. The V end lost 5 bases, the J end lost 0 bases, and 12 bases lay between the germline ends. This CDR3 has 15 residues. The germline CDR1 and CDR2 sequences are SGHAT and FQNNGV. This chain's CDR3 is CASSPVGSSTDTQYF. The CDR3 DNA reads TGTGCCAGCAGCCCCGTGGGCTCTAGCACAGATACGCAGTATTTT.

V usage is TRBV4-1 and J usage is TRBJ2-1; D might be TRBD2 (6 bases). CDR1 is MGHRA and CDR2 is YSYEKL in the germline V gene. Trimming removed 4 bases at V and 15 bases at J, with 22 bases between. This CDR3 region has 14 residues. The CDR3 bases are TGCGCCAGCAGCCGTCTTCCACTAGGCGGGATCCCGTTCTTC. Its protein product is CASSRLPLGGIPFF.

The rearrangement links TRBV2 to TRBJ2-4; D remains unclear. CDR1 is SNHLY and CDR2 is FYNNEI in the germline V gene. Between the trimmed V and J ends, which lost 1 base and 8 bases, there was a span of 3 bases. The CDR3 covers 11 residues. The CDR3 region has the DNA TGTGCCAGCAGTGAAGTAGACATTCAGTACTTC. Its translation is CASSEVDIQYF.

This clone came up once. This chain joins TRBV20-1 and TRBJ1-1, with D tentatively TRBD1 (6 bases). Germline loops: CDR1 DFQATT, CDR2 SNEGSKA (reference sequence). This CDR3 contains 11 residues. Trimming cost V 5 bases and J 7 bases, with 11 bases left between them. CDR3 nucleotides: TGCAGTGCTCCGGACAGCCGTGAAGCTTTCTTT. It translates to CSAPDSREAFF.

The chain carries TRBV6-4 and TRBJ2-1, with TRBD2 identical over 13 bases. Looked up from germline, CDR1 is MRHNA and CDR2 is SNTAGT. This CDR3 is 14 amino acids long. The V gene end was trimmed by 4 bases and the J gene end by 9 bases; junction bases not matched to a gene: 3. CDR3 sequence (DNA): TGTGCCAGCAGTGCACTAGCGGGAGGGATTGAGCAGTTCTTC. It encodes CASSALAGGIEQFF.

CDR3 in DNA: TGTGCCAGCAGTTCGGGGGACAGGGACAGTTCACCCCTCCACTTT. Translation: CASSSGDRDSSPLHF. The genes are TRBV28 and TRBJ1-6, with 9 bases identical to TRBD1. CDR3 size: 15 residues. CDR1 MDHEN and CDR2 SYDVKM come from the germline V gene. The V segment lost 4 bases and the J segment 9 bases; nucleotides outside the gene matches: 7.